Below are 9 T cell receptor beta chains sequenced from a single sample in a study of shared T cell receptors in the human thymus. Repertoires were generated with immunoSEQ multiplex PCR, while TCRdb's copy carries only in-frame clones and drops some. The sample has hundreds of thousands of clones; approximately 90% are singletons. These data were likewise used in another study, on human thymus T cells.

The sequencing input was thymocytes. Receptors were obtained from a boy in the first two years of life with a congenital heart defect.

V usage is TRBV29-1 and J usage is TRBJ2-3; 8 bases match TRBD2. J was trimmed by 2 bases and V by 2 bases; bases with no gene match: 6. Germline CDR1 is SQVTM and CDR2 is ANQGSEA. CDR3 size: 15 residues. The CDR3 region is CSVEFPSGHTDTQYF. The CDR3 DNA follows: TGCAGCGTTGAATTCCCTAGCGGGCACACAGATACGCAGTATTTT.

There are a few counts of this clone. V gene TRBV28 combines with J gene TRBJ2-4, with 8 bases aligning to TRBD2. Trimming took 6 bases from V and 0 from J; bases not matched to a gene: 7. Germline V CDR1 and CDR2: MDHEN, SYDVKM. The CDR3 runs 16 residues. CDR3 loop: CASRGKAGEAKNIQYF. For the CDR3, the DNA is TGTGCCAGCAGGGGGAAAGCGGGAGAAGCCAAAAACATTCAGTACTTC.

The chain employs TRBV11-3 and TRBJ2-1; TRBD1 matches at 7 bases. The CDR3 covers 16 residues. J lost 10 bases, V lost 5 bases, and 17 bases had no gene match. The germline V gene has CDR1 SGHNT and CDR2 YENEEA. The CDR3 loop reads CASSLQGLVRSGEQFF. CDR3 DNA: TGTGCCAGCAGCCTACAGGGGTTAGTTAGGTCTGGGGAGCAGTTCTTC. The variable domain in full, with the rest retrieved from reference TRBV11-3 and TRBJ2-1, is EAGVVQSPRYKIIEKKQPVAFWCNPISGHNTLYWYLQNLGQGPELLIRYENEEAVDDSQLPKDRFSAERLKGVDSTLKIQPAELGDSAVYLCASSLQGLVRSGEQFFGPGTRLTVL.

The CDR3 is CASSLDRDTTNEKLFF. Here the CDR3 DNA reads TGTGCCAGCAGCTTAGATCGGGACACCACTAATGAAAAACTGTTTTTT. V and J are TRBV11-2 and TRBJ1-4; D perhaps matches TRBD1 (6 bases). CDR1 is SGHAT and CDR2 is FQNNGV in the germline V gene. There are 16 residues in the CDR3. V lost 0 bases, J lost 2 bases, and 10 bases lay in between.

This chain uses TRBV6-5 with TRBJ1-1, with TRBD1 matching over 8 bases. The CDR3 extends over 13 amino acids. V gave up 6 bases and J gave up 6 bases; unmatched junction bases: 6. Per the germline V gene, CDR1 is MNHEY and CDR2 is SVGAGI. The CDR3 DNA sequence: TGTGCCAGCAGGGACAGGGCTCGGTCTGAAGCTTTCTTT. It is translated as CASRDRARSEAFF.

There are a few counts of this clone. V usage is TRBV21-1 and J usage is TRBJ2-1; TRBD2 was called by the table and not checked on the DNA. TRBV21-1 is designated a pseudogene. This CDR3 region has 18 residues. Written as DNA, the CDR3 is TGTGCCAGCAGCGTCCAACGGACTCTGTTCGGGGCCTACAATGAGCAGTTCTTC. This gives the protein CASSVQRTLFGAYNEQFF.

For this clone: Other DNA sequences in this sample translate to the same CDR3. The chain combines TRBV4-1 with TRBJ2-1, with 7 bases fitting TRBD2. Trimming took 1 base from V and 7 from J; bases not matched to a gene: 4. In germline, CDR1 is MGHRA, CDR2 YSYEKL. This CDR3 spans 14 amino acids. The CDR3 DNA sequence: TGCGCCAGCAGCCAAGCGGGAGGATCAAATGAGCAGTTCTTC. It is translated as CASSQAGGSNEQFF.

The chain combines TRBV6-6 with TRBJ2-1, with 7 bases that match TRBD2. V was pared by 7 bases and J by 0 bases, with 9 bases of the junction left unmatched. The germline V gene has CDR1 MNHNY and CDR2 SVGAGI (reference sequence). The CDR3 is 16 amino acids. The CDR3 DNA sequence: TGTGCCAGCATCCACCTGGGGGGGAGCTCCTACAATGAGCAGTTCTTC. This translates into CASIHLGGSSYNEQFF.

This clone was found once. The genes are TRBV6-1 and TRBJ2-7, with a tentative D call TRBD1 (5 bases). The CDR3 contains 14 residues. Germline loops: CDR1 MNHNS, CDR2 SASEGT. Trimming cost V 2 bases and J 0 bases, with 8 bases left between them. The CDR3 nucleotides are TGTGCCAGCAGTGAAAACAGGAGCTCCTACGAGCAGTACTTC. Translation: CASSENRSSYEQYF.